Below, 22 T cell receptor beta chains from the same sample are listed, as sequenced in a study of T cell responses to AZD1222 COVID-19 vaccine. TCRdb's copy holds only in-frame clones and misses some; the assay was immunoSEQ multiplex PCR. The top ten hold approximately 11% of the sample, which has some 30,000 clones, 85% to 90% seen once. Sequenced material: peripheral blood, taken 28 days after the second AZD1222 dose. The receptors originated from an adult who received the AZD1222 COVID-19 vaccine.

This chain links TRBV18 with TRBJ1-1; D ambiguous. Per germline, CDR1 KGHSH and CDR2 LQKENI. V was cut by 5 bases and J by 1 base, with 11 bases left in between. This CDR3 has 14 residues. The CDR3 region is CASSSQTANTEAFF. CDR3 nucleotides: TGTGCCAGCTCATCACAAACAGCGAACACTGAAGCTTTCTTT.

The rearrangement links TRBV4-1 to TRBJ2-1; 9 bases line up with TRBD2. This CDR3 region has 17 residues. With 3 bases clipped from V and 3 bases from J, the junction kept 9 bases outside the gene matches. The germline V gene has CDR1 MGHRA and CDR2 YSYEKL. The DNA for the CDR3 is TGCGCCAGCAGCCATACCGGCGGGAGGGCGGGCTACAATGAGCAGTTCTTC. The encoded protein is CASSHTGGRAGYNEQFF.

The chain joins TRBV9 to TRBJ2-1; a weak D match, TRBD1 (6 bases). CDR1 SGDLS and CDR2 YYNGEE come from the germline V gene. This CDR3 is 15 amino acids long. The V gene lost 1 base and the J gene lost 5 bases, with 13 bases spanning the gap. The CDR3 DNA is TGTGCCAGCAGCGTATGGGGGCCCGCCGACAATGAGCAGTTCTTC. Amino acids: CASSVWGPADNEQFF. Complete variable domain (other parts from reference TRBV9 and TRBJ2-1): DSGVTQTPKHLITATGQRVTLRCSPRSGDLSVYWYQQSLDQGLQFLIQYYNGEERAKGNILERFSAQQFPDLHSELNLSSLELGDSALYFCASSVWGPADNEQFFGPGTRLTVL.

The rearrangement joins TRBV6-5 to TRBJ1-4; D is unresolved. The ends were cut back, 5 bases at V and 8 bases at J, with 15 bases in the middle. Germline V lookup: CDR1 MNHEY, CDR2 SVGAGI. The CDR3 spans 14 residues. CDR3 sequence (DNA): TGTGCCAGCAGTCCTCGGTGGGTAAGCGAAAAACTGTTTTTT. Its protein product is CASSPRWVSEKLFF.

CDR3: CASAGRANTGELFF. CDR3 coding DNA: TGTGCTAGTGCTGGCAGGGCGAACACCGGGGAGCTGTTTTTT. The chain employs TRBV12-5 and TRBJ2-2; TRBD1 is a possible D gene (5 bases). V was cut by 7 bases and J by 0 bases, with 9 bases left in between. Germline values: CDR1 LGHNT, CDR2 FRNRAP. The CDR3 is made up of 14 amino acids.

This chain uses TRBV7-6 with TRBJ2-1; 7 bases fit TRBD1. There are 15 residues in the CDR3. V lost 4 bases to trimming and J lost 2 bases; unmatched junction nucleotides: 5. Germline-derived CDR1 and CDR2 are SGHVS and FNYEAQ. CDR3 sequence (DNA): TGTGCCAGCAGCTACAACCAGGGGGCCTACAATGAGCAGTTCTTC. Amino acid sequence: CASSYNQGAYNEQFF.

CDR3 sequence (DNA): TGTGCCAGCAGCCTACGTAGGGGGGGTTATAGCAATCAGCCCCAGCATTTT. Its protein is CASSLRRGGYSNQPQHF. V is TRBV5-6 and J is TRBJ1-5; D might be TRBD1 (6 bases). The CDR3 sequence is 17 residues long. Trimming removed 4 bases from V and 0 bases from J, with 17 bases in between. Germline loops: CDR1 SGHDT, CDR2 YYEEEE.

The chain joins TRBV7-2 to TRBJ2-1, with 11 bases lining up with TRBD1. In germline, CDR1 is SGHTA, CDR2 FQGNSA. Germline trimming cut 4 bases from V and 5 bases from J; bases unmatched to any gene: 1. This CDR3 is 14 amino acids long. In DNA form, the CDR3 reads TGTGCCAGCAGCTGGACAGGGGGCCACAATGAGCAGTTCTTC. This encodes CASSWTGGHNEQFF.

The genes are TRBV19 and TRBJ1-1; TRBD1 agrees at 10 bases. This CDR3 region has 15 residues. Germline CDR1 and CDR2: LNHDA and SQIVND (reference sequence). After removal of 8 bases from V and 4 bases from J, the junction contained 10 bases not matched to a gene. CDR3 residues: CASPPGQGIGTEAFF. The CDR3 DNA reads as TGTGCCAGTCCCCCGGGACAGGGGATCGGCACTGAAGCTTTCTTT.

The chain couples TRBV3-1 (or the pseudogene TRBV3-2) to TRBJ2-5; 9 bases map to TRBD1. Trimming cost V 4 bases and J 5 bases; bases outside gene matches: 17. The CDR3 length is 18 residues. Germline V CDR1 and CDR2: LGHDT, YNNKEL (reference sequence). CDR3 protein: CASSLLSPGTGTGETQYF. The CDR3 nucleotides read TGTGCCAGCAGCCTCCTAAGTCCCGGGACAGGGACCGGCGAGACCCAGTACTTC.

This clone was observed a few times. The chain has TRBV4-2 and TRBJ2-2; 10 nucleotides line up with TRBD2. Germline assignment: CDR1 LGHNA and CDR2 YNFKEQ. The CDR3 is 17 amino acids. Losses at the gene ends were 0 bases for V and 6 bases for J; bases not matched to a gene: 7. In DNA form, the CDR3 reads TGTGCCAGCAGCCAAGATCTGCCTAGCGGGGGACCCGGGGAGCTGTTTTTT. This sequence encodes CASSQDLPSGGPGELFF.

The chain joins TRBV15 to TRBJ2-1; TRBD1 agrees at 8 bases. The J segment lost 2 bases and the V segment lost 3 bases, leaving 3 bases of the junction unmatched. Germline V CDR1 and CDR2: LNHNV, YYDKDF (reference sequence). The CDR3 is made up of 15 amino acids. CDR3 loop: CATSSETGAYNEQFF. The CDR3 nucleotides are TGTGCCACCAGCAGTGAGACAGGGGCCTACAATGAGCAGTTCTTC.

As DNA, the CDR3 is TGTGCCAGCAGCCGGGGGGTCCAAGAGACCCAGTACTTC. Its translation: CASSRGVQETQYF. The chain couples TRBV3-1 (or the pseudogene TRBV3-2) to TRBJ2-5, with D perhaps TRBD2 (6 bases). Germline CDR1 and CDR2: LGHDT and YNNKEL (reference sequence). Trimming pared 4 bases from V and 1 base from J, leaving 7 bases between. This CDR3 region has 13 residues.

V is TRBV21-1 and J is TRBJ1-1. TRBV21-1 is flagged as a pseudogene. The CDR3 is 13 residues long. CDR3 loop: CARVRVDNTEAFF. As DNA, the CDR3 is TGTGCCAGGGTTAGAGTTGATAACACTGAAGCTTTCTTT.

The rearrangement joins TRBV9 to TRBJ2-2, with D possibly called TRBD1 or TRBD2 (6 bases each). The V gene's germline CDR1 is SGDLS and CDR2 YYNGEE. The CDR3 extends over 16 amino acids. V lost 4 bases and J lost 5, with 18 bases in between. Here the CDR3 reads CASSPSVGGATGELFF. DNA of the CDR3: TGTGCCAGCAGCCCTTCAGTGGGGGGCGCAACCGGGGAGCTGTTTTTT.

Only one count was recorded for this clone. J is TRBJ1-1 and V is TRBV12-3 or TRBV12-4; tentatively, D is TRBD1 (5 bases). V gave up 7 bases and J gave up 10 bases, with 19 bases separating them. The CDR3 extends over 13 amino acids. CDR3 sequence reads: CASTYRAQGTAFF. CDR3 bases: TGTGCCAGCACCTACAGAGCCCAGGGAACAGCTTTCTTT.

The chain combines TRBV30 with TRBJ1-1, with D maybe TRBD1 (6 bases). V was pared by 0 bases and J by 1 base, with 9 bases between. Germline V gene data show CDR1 as GTSNPN and CDR2 as SVGIG (reference sequence). The CDR3 is made up of 14 amino acids. The CDR3 sequence: CAWSVLQGNTEAFF. Here the CDR3 DNA reads TGTGCCTGGAGTGTATTACAGGGGAACACTGAAGCTTTCTTT.

The chain joins TRBV2 to TRBJ2-2; D gene uncertain. There are 15 residues in the CDR3. CDR1 is SNHLY, CDR2 FYNNEI, per germline. Trimming pared 4 bases from V and 4 bases from J, leaving 13 bases between. The CDR3 loop reads CASSGPAPRTGELFF. Written as DNA, the CDR3 is TGTGCCAGCAGTGGTCCAGCCCCCCGCACCGGGGAGCTGTTTTTT.

The chain has TRBV19 and TRBJ1-2; no reliable D call. The CDR3 has 13 residues. Germline CDR1 and CDR2: LNHDA and SQIVND (reference sequence). The V end was cut by 5 bases, the J end by 1 base, with 8 bases between. CDR3 DNA sequence: TGTGCCAGTAGTCCAGGCCATAACTATGGCTACACCTTC. This encodes CASSPGHNYGYTF.

V gene TRBV5-1 combines with J gene TRBJ1-2, with D uncertain. Germline loops: CDR1 SGHRS, CDR2 YFSETQ. The CDR3 sequence is 14 residues long. V lost 5 bases and J lost 6, with 17 bases in between. The CDR3 nucleotides are TGCGCCAGCAGTGTCATGAAGCCAGGCGATGGCTACACCTTC. This translates into CASSVMKPGDGYTF.

The chain links TRBV5-1 to TRBJ1-1; 7 bases agree with TRBD1. V trimming: 6 bases; J trimming: 2 bases; junction bases outside the gene matches: 7. There are 14 residues in the CDR3. In germline, CDR1 is SGHRS, CDR2 YFSETQ. CDR3 residues: CASTRQGVNTEAFF. DNA of the CDR3: TGCGCCAGCACTAGACAGGGAGTAAACACTGAAGCTTTCTTT.

CDR3 nucleotides: TGTGCCAGAAACAGGGTTTTAAGGGAGACCCAGTACTTC. Protein product: CARNRVLRETQYF. V gene TRBV27 combines with J gene TRBJ2-5; D perhaps matches TRBD1 (6 bases). The CDR3 runs to 13 residues. Germline CDR1 MNHEY, CDR2 SMNVEV (reference sequence). With 9 bases removed from V and 5 bases from J, the gap between germline ends came to 16 bases.